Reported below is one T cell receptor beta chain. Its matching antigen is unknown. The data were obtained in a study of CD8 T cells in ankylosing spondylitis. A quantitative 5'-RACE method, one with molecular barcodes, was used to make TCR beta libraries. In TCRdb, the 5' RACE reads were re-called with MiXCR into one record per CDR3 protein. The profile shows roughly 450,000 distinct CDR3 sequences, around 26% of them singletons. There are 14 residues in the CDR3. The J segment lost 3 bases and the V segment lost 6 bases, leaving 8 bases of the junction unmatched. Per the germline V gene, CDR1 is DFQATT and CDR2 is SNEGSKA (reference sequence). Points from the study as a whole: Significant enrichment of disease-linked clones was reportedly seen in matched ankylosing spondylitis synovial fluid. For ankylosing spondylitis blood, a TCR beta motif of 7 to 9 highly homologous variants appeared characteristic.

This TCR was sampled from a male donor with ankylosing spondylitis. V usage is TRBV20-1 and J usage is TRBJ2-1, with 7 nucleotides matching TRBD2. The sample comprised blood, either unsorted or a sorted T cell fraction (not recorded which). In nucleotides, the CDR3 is TGCAGTGCCACCCTCCGGGAGGTCTACAATGAGCAGTTCTTC. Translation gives CSATLREVYNEQFF.